The T cell receptor (beta chain) under discussion was sequenced for a study of beta chain features in type 1 diabetes. This clone came up many times. Expressed TCRB transcripts were sequenced because the entire RNA isolate underwent reverse transcription. TCRdb's copy holds only in-frame clones and misses some; the assay was immunoSEQ multiplex PCR. This table holds around 300,000 clones, roughly 8% found once. Looked up from germline, CDR1 is SGHAT and CDR2 is FQNNGV. There are 13 residues in the CDR3. Trimming removed 8 bases from V and 4 bases from J, with 12 bases in between. The V and J genes are TRBV11-2 and TRBJ2-1; a weak D match, TRBD1 (5 bases). This receptor was identified in a woman aged 18-30 years in good health. The sample comprised central memory CD4+ T cells from blood. CDR3 residues: CASSTELYNEQFF. In nucleotides, the CDR3 is TGTGCCAGCTCGACAGAGTTATACAATGAGCAGTTCTTC.